The 11 T cell receptor beta chains given below trace back to one sample, sequenced in a study of control samples from healthy donors and cancer patients. Assay used: immunoSEQ multiplex PCR; TCRdb lists only in-frame clones, some missing. The profile covers about 31,000 clones, with roughly 94% appearing a single time and about 6.2% taken by the ten largest. The sample was blood. The receptors shown here come from a man in his fifties or sixties in good health.

The rearrangement links TRBV3-1 (or the pseudogene TRBV3-2) to TRBJ1-2; 7 nucleotides align to TRBD1. Trimming took 3 bases from V and 1 from J; bases not matched to a gene: 8. This CDR3 is 16 amino acids long. Germline V lookup: CDR1 LGHDT, CDR2 YNNKEL (reference sequence). The CDR3 region is CASSQRGQGGNYGYTF. The CDR3 region has the DNA TGTGCCAGCAGCCAGAGGGGGCAGGGAGGTAACTATGGCTACACCTTC.

The rearrangement links TRBV5-8 to TRBJ2-7; 9 nucleotides agree with TRBD1. V lost 0 bases, J lost 2 bases, and 0 bases stayed unmatched. The CDR3 is 14 amino acids. Germline-derived CDR1 and CDR2 are SGHTS and YDEGEE. The DNA for the CDR3 is TGTGCCAGCAGCTTGGGACAGGGGGCCTACGAGCAGTACTTC. It encodes CASSLGQGAYEQYF.

The J gene is TRBJ1-1, the V gene TRBV19; D is unclear. The CDR3 loop spans 11 amino acids. Trimming took 5 bases from V and 5 from J, leaving 6 bases between them. Germline CDR1 is LNHDA and CDR2 is SQIVND (reference sequence). Written as DNA, the CDR3 is TGTGCCAGTAGTGGGTGGACTGAAGCTTTCTTT. It translates to CASSGWTEAFF.

Only one count was recorded for this clone. The V and J genes are TRBV6-2 or TRBV6-3 and TRBJ1-2, with a tentative D call TRBD1 (5 bases). Germline CDR1 is MNHEY and CDR2 is SVGEGT. V was pared by 0 bases and J by 4 bases, with 12 bases between. The CDR3 length is 15 residues. In DNA, the CDR3 is TGTGCCAGCAGTTACTCGCAGGGCGTGGGCTATGGCTACACCTTC. Its translation: CASSYSQGVGYGYTF.

This sequence joins TRBV2 and TRBJ1-4; tentative D call: TRBD1 (5 bases). Per the germline V gene, CDR1 is SNHLY and CDR2 is FYNNEI. The CDR3 has 17 residues. Trimming cost V 0 bases and J 0 bases, with 11 bases left between them. CDR3 in DNA: TGTGCCAGCAGTGAAGCGAGGACACTTGCAACTAATGAAAAACTGTTTTTT. Translating gives CASSEARTLATNEKLFF.

The V call is TRBV30, the J call TRBJ1-3, with 7 positions matching TRBD1. The CDR3 runs to 14 residues. CDR1 and CDR2 (germline): GTSNPN, SVGIG (reference sequence). The trim removed 1 base at V and 2 bases at J, leaving 2 bases unmatched. CDR3 residues: CAWSGQGAGNTIYF. The CDR3 nucleotides are TGTGCCTGGAGTGGTCAGGGGGCTGGAAACACCATATATTTT.

The J gene is TRBJ2-7, the V gene TRBV10-2, with 8 bases matching TRBD1. The V gene's germline CDR1 is WSHSY and CDR2 SAAADI. J gave up 5 bases and V 6 bases, and 12 bases lay outside the gene matches. The CDR3 is made up of 15 amino acids. CDR3 protein: CASRYTRTGSDEQYF. The CDR3 DNA is TGCGCCAGCAGATACACCAGGACAGGGTCGGACGAGCAGTACTTC.

The gene calls are TRBV10-3 and TRBJ1-2; D is perhaps TRBD1 (5 bases). The CDR3 is 13 amino acids. Germline CDR1 is ENHRY and CDR2 is SYGVKD. V lost 0 bases and J lost 8, with 10 bases in between. CDR3 in amino acids: CAISESGTVGYTF. DNA for the CDR3: TGTGCCATCAGTGAGTCTGGGACTGTGGGCTACACCTTC.

This chain uses TRBV6-6 with TRBJ1-5, with 7 bases that match TRBD1. The J segment lost 0 bases and the V segment lost 7 bases, leaving 6 bases of the junction unmatched. CDR1 and CDR2 from the germline V gene are MNHNY and SVGAGI (reference sequence). There are 15 residues in the CDR3. The CDR3 loop is CASTKGQYSNQPQHF. The CDR3 coding sequence is TGTGCCAGCACCAAGGGACAGTATAGCAATCAGCCCCAGCATTTT.

The chain links TRBV6-5 to TRBJ1-2; D not certain. In germline, CDR1 is MNHEY, CDR2 SVGAGI. V shed 0 bases and J shed 4 bases, with 12 bases lying between them. The CDR3 covers 15 residues. The CDR3 sequence is CASSYSRTPGYGYTF. The DNA of the CDR3 is TGTGCCAGCAGTTACTCCCGCACACCTGGCTATGGCTACACCTTC.

For the CDR3, the DNA is TGTGCCAGCAGCCTCAGGACAGGAGCCTCCTACGAGCAGTACTTC. Translation: CASSLRTGASYEQYF. This chain links TRBV7-2 with TRBJ2-7; 7 positions match TRBD1. V gave up 5 bases and J gave up 0 bases; unmatched junction bases: 7. The CDR3 totals 15 residues. The germline V gene encodes CDR1 SGHTA and CDR2 FQGNSA.